This T cell receptor beta chain originates from a study of early T cells in non-severe SARS-CoV-2 infection. As part of library construction, unique molecular identifiers were attached to individual cDNA molecules. In TCRdb, the 5' RACE reads were re-called with MiXCR into one record per CDR3 protein. The sample consists of tens of thousands of distinct CDR3 sequences, about 4% of them appearing once. The sample holds many counts of this clonotype. This CDR3 comprises 14 residues. The V gene's germline CDR1 is SGHNT and CDR2 YYREEE (reference sequence). Germline trimming cut 4 bases from V and 0 bases from J; bases unmatched to any gene: 3.

The sequence derives from an adult who was a healthcare worker with PCR-confirmed SARS-CoV-2 infection or an uninfected control (not recorded which). The chain employs TRBV5-4 and TRBJ2-5; TRBD1 aligns across 7 bases. Material for sequencing was whole blood. CDR3 DNA: TGTGCCAGCAGCGTGGGACAGAACCAAGAGACCCAGTACTTC. Its protein product is CASSVGQNQETQYF.